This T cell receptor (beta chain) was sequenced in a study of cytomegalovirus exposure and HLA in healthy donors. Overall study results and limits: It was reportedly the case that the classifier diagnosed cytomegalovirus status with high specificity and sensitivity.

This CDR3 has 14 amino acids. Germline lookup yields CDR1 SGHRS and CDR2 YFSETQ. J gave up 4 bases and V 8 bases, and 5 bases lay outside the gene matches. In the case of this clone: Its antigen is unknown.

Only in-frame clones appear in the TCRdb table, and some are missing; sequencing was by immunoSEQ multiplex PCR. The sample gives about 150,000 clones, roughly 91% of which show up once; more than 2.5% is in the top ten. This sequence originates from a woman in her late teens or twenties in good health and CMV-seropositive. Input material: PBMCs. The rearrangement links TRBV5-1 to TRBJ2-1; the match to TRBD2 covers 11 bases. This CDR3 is CASGLAGSYNEQFF. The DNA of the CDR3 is TGCGCCAGTGGACTAGCGGGTTCGTACAATGAGCAGTTCTTC.